The entry below gives a single TCR beta chain sequence along with its context. Unsorted PBMC DNA was run through sequencing on ten immunoSEQ deep assay plates. Sequencing used immunoSEQ multiplex PCR; TCRdb keeps in-frame clones, though not all of them. Of some 480,000 clones detected, around 80% appear once; the ten largest clones hold roughly 12%. The sample originates from a study of shared clonotypes between healthy human individuals. All donors were Caucasian adults living in Nashville, Tennessee. The sequence derives from a woman aged 40 to 50 in good health. Some clones in this sample may be carry-over from other donors' samples. The specimen sequenced was PBMCs.

Written as DNA, the CDR3 is TGTGCCAGCAGCGTAGGGGGACACTATGGCTACACCTTC. It is translated as CASSVGGHYGYTF. This chain connects TRBV9 to TRBJ1-2, with a tentative D call TRBD1 (5 bases). With 0 bases removed from V and 3 bases from J, the gap between germline ends came to 6 bases. Germline-derived CDR1 and CDR2 are SGDLS and YYNGEE. This CDR3 has 13 residues.